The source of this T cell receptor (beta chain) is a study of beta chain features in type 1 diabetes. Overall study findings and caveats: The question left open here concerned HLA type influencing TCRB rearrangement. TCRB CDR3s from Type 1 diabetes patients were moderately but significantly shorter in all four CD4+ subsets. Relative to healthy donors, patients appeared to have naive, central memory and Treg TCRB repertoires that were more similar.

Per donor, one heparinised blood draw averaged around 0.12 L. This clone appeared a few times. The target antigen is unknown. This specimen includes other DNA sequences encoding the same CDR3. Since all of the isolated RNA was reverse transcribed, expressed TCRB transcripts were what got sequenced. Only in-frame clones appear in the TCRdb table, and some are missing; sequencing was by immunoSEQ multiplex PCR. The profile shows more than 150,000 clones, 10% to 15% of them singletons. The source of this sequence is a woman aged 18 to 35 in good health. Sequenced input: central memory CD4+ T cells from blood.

CDR3 bases: TGTGCCAGCAGTTTACGACAGGGCTATGGCTACACCTTC. It yields the protein CASSLRQGYGYTF. The chain recombines TRBV27 with TRBJ1-2; 7 nucleotides line up with TRBD1. Germline V gene lookup returns CDR1 MNHEY and CDR2 SMNVEV (reference sequence). There are 13 residues in the CDR3. The J segment lost 4 bases and the V segment lost 2 bases, leaving 1 base of the junction unmatched.